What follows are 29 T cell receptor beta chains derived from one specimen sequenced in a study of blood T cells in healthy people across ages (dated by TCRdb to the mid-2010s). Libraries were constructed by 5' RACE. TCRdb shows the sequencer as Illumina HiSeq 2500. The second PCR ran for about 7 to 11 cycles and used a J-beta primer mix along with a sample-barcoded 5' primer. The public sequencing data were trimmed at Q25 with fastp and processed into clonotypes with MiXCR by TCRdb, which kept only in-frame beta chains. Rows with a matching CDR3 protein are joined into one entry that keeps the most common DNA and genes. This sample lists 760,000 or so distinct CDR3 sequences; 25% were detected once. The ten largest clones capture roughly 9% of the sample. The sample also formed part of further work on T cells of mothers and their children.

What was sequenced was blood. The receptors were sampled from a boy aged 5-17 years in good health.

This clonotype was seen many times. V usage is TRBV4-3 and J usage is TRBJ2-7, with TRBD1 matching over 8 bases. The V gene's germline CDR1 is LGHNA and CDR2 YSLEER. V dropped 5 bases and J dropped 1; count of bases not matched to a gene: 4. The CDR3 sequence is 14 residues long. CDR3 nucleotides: TGCGCCAGCAGCTCACGGACAGGGTCCTACGAGCAGTACTTC. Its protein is CASSSRTGSYEQYF.

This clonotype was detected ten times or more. CDR3 sequence (DNA): TGTGCCAGCAGTTTTCAGGGACCGTCGGGTGAAAAACTGTTTTTT. Its translation is CASSFQGPSGEKLFF. The chain is built from TRBV12-3 or TRBV12-4 and TRBJ1-4, with TRBD1 as a possible D gene (5 bases). The CDR3 is 15 residues long. Deletions cut 3 bases from V and 7 bases from J, with 15 bases between.

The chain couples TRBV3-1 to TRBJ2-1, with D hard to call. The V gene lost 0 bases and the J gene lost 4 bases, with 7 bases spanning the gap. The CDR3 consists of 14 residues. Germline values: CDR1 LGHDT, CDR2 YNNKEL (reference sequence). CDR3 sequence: CASSQEGDYNEQFF. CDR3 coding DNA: TGTGCCAGCAGCCAAGAAGGCGATTACAATGAGCAGTTCTTC.

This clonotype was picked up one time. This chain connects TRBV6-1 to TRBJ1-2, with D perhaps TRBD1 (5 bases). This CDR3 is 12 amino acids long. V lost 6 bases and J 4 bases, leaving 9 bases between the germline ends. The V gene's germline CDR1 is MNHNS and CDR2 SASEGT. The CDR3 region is CASRDQGYGYTF. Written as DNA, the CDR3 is TGTGCCAGCAGGGACCAGGGCTATGGCTACACCTTC.

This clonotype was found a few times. Here the CDR3 reads CASRSQGPPLHF. DNA for the CDR3: TGTGCCAGCAGATCTCAGGGGCCACCCCTCCACTTT. The chain uses TRBV12-3 or TRBV12-4 and TRBJ1-6, with D maybe TRBD1 (6 bases). This CDR3 is built from 12 residues. Trimming took off 6 bases at V and 11 bases at J, with 11 bases between the two ends.

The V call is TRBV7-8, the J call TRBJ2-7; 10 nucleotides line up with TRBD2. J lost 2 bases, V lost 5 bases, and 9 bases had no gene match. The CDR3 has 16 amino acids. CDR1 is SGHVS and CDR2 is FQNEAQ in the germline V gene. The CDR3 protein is CASSLPRTSGTYEQYF. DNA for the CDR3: TGTGCCAGCAGCCTCCCCAGGACTAGCGGAACCTACGAGCAGTACTTC.

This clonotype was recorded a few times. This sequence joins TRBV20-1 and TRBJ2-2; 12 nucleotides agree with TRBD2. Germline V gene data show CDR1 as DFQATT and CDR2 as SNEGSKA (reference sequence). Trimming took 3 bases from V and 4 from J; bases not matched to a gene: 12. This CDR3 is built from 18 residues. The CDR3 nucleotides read TGCAGTGCTAGGCATCCTCCTAGCGGGAGGGCTGTCACCGGGGAGCTGTTTTTT. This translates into CSARHPPSGRAVTGELFF.

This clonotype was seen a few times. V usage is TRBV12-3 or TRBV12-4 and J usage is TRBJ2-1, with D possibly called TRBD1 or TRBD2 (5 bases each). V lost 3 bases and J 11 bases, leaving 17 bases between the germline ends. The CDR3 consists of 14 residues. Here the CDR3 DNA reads TGTGCCAGCAGTTTTTCGGATTGGGGGACCCAGCAGTTCTTC. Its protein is CASSFSDWGTQQFF.

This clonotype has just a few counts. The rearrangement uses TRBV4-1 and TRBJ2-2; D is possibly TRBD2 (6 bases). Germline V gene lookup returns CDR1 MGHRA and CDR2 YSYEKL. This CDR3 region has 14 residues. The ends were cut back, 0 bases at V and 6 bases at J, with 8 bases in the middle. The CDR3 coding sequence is TGCGCCAGCAGCCAAGATCCGGGGGCCGGGGAGCTGTTTTTT. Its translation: CASSQDPGAGELFF.

CDR3 bases: TGTGCCACCAGTGATACCCAGAGGGCGAGGGGCTACACCTTC. Translation gives CATSDTQRARGYTF. The chain has TRBV24-1 and TRBJ1-2; D gene uncertain. Looked up from germline, CDR1 is KGHDR and CDR2 is SFDVKD. Trimming removed 3 bases at V and 8 bases at J, with 15 bases between. This CDR3 contains 14 residues.

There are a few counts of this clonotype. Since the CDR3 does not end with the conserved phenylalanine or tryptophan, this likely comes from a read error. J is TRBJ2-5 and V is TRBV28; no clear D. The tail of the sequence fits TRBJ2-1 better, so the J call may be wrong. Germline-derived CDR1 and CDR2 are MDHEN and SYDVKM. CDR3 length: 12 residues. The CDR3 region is CASKDEYNEQFL. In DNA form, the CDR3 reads TGTGCCAGCAAGGACGAGTACAATGAGCAGTTCCTC.

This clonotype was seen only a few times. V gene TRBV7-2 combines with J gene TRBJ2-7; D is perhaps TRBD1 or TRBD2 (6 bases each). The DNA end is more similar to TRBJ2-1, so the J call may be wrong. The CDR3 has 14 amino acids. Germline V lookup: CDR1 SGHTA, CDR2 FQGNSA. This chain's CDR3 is CASSPGGTNNEQFF. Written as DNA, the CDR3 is TGTGCCAGCAGCCCCGGAGGGACAAACAATGAGCAGTTCTTC.

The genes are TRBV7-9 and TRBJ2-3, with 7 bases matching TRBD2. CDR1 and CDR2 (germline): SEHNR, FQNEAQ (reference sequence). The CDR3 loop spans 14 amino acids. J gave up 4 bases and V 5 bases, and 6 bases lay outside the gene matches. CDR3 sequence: CASSHRLAPDTQYF. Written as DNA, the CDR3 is TGTGCCAGCAGCCACCGACTAGCACCAGATACGCAGTATTTT. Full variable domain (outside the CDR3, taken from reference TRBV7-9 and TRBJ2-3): DTGVSQNPRHKITKRGQNVTFRCDPISEHNRLYWYRQTLGQGPEFLTYFQNEAQLEKSRLLSDRFSAERPKGSFSTLEIQRTEQGDSAMYLCASSHRLAPDTQYFGPGTRLTVL.

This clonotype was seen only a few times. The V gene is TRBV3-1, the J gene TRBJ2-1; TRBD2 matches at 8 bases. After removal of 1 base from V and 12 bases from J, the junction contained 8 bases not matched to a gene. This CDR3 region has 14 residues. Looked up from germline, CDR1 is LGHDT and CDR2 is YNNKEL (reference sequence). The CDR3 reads CASSQAAGEGGQFF. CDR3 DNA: TGTGCCAGCAGCCAAGCAGCGGGAGAGGGGGGGCAGTTCTTC.

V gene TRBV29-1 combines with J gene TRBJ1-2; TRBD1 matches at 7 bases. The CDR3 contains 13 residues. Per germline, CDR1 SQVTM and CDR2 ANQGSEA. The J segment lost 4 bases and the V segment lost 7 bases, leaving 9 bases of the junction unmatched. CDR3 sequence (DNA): TGCAGCGCCCGAAACAGGGGTATCTATGGCTACACCTTC. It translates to CSARNRGIYGYTF.

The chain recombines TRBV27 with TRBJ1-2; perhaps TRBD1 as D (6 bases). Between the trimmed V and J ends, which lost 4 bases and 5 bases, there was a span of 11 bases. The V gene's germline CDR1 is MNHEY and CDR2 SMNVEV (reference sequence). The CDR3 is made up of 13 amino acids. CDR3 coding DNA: TGTGCCAGCAGTTCGAGGACAGCGTATGGCTACACCTTC. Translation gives CASSSRTAYGYTF.

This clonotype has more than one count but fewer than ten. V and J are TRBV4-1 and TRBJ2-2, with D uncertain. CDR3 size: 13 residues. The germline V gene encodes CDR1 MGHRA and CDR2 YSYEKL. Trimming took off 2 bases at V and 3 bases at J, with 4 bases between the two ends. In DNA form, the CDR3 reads TGCGCCAGCAGCCAAAGCGACACCGGGGAGCTGTTTTTT. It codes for CASSQSDTGELFF.

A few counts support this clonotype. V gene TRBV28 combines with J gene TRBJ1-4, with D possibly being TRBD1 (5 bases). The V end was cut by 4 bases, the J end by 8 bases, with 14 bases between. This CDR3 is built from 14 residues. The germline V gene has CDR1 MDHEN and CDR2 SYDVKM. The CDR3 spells CASSSPGRDEKLFF. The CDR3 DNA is TGTGCCAGCAGTTCTCCAGGGCGAGACGAAAAACTGTTTTTT.

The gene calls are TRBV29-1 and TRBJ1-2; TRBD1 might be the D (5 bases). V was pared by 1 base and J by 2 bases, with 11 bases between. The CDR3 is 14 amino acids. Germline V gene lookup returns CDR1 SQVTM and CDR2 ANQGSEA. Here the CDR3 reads CSVEAGQGNYGYTF. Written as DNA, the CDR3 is TGCAGCGTTGAAGCTGGGCAGGGAAACTATGGCTACACCTTC.

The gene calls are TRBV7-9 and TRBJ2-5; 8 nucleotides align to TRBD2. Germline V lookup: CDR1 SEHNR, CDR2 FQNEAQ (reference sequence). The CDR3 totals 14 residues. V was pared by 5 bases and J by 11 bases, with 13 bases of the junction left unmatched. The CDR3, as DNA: TGTGCCAGCAGCCCCCCAGGCGGTAGCGGGGTGCAGTACTTC. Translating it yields CASSPPGGSGVQYF.

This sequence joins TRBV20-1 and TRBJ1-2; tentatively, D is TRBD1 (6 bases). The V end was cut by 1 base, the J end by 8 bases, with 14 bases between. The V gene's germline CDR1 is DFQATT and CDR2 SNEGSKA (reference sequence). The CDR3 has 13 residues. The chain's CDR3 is CSARGPQGLGYTF. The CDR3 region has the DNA TGCAGTGCTAGAGGTCCCCAGGGGTTGGGCTACACCTTC.

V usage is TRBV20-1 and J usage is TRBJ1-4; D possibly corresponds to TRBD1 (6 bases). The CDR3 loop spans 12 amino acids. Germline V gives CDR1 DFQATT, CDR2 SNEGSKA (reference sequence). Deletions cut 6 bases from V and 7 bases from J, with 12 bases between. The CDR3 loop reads CSALAGAEKLFF. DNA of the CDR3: TGCAGTGCACTCGCGGGGGCTGAAAAACTGTTTTTT.

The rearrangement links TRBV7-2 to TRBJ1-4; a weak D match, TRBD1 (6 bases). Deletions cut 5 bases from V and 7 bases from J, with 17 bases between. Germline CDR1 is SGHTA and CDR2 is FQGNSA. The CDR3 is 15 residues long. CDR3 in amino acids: CASSPLQGRGEKLFF. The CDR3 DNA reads TGTGCCAGCAGCCCCCTACAGGGCAGGGGTGAAAAACTGTTTTTT. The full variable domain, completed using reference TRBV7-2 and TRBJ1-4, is GAGVSQSPSNKVTEKGKDVELRCDPISGHTALYWYRQSLGQGLEFLIYFQGNSAPDKSGLPSDRFSAERTGGSVSTLTIQRTQQEDSAVYLCASSPLQGRGEKLFFGSGTQLSVL.

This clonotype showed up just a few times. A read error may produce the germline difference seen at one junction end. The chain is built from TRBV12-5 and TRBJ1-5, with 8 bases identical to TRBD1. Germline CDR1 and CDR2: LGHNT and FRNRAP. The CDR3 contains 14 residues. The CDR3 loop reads CANGFLDRAGPQHF. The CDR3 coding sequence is TGTGCTAATGGTTTCTTGGACAGGGCAGGGCCCCAGCATTTT.

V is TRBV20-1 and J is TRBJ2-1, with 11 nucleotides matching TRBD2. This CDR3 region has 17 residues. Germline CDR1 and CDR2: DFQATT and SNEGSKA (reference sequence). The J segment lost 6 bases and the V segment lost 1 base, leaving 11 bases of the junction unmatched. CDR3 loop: CSARATSGRVGGNEQFF. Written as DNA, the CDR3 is TGCAGTGCTAGAGCAACTAGCGGGAGAGTGGGGGGCAATGAGCAGTTCTTC.

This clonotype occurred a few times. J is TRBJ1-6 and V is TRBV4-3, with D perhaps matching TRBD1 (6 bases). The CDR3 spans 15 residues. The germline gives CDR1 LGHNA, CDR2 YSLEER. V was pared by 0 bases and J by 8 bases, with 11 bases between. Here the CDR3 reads CASSQDTAGDSPLHF. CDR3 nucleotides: TGCGCCAGCAGCCAAGATACGGCAGGGGATTCACCCCTCCACTTT.

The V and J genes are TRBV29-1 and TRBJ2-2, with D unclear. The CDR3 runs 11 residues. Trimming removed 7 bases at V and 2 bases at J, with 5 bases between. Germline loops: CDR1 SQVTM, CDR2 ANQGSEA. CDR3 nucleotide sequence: TGCAGCGCGAGTAACACCGGGGAGCTGTTTTTT. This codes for CSASNTGELFF.

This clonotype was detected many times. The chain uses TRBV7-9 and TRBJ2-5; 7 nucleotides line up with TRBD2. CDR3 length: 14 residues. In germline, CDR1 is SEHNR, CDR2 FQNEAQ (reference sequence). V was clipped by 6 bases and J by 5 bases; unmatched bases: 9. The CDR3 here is CASSLTGGGETQYF. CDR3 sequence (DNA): TGTGCCAGCAGTTTGACGGGAGGAGGGGAGACCCAGTACTTC.

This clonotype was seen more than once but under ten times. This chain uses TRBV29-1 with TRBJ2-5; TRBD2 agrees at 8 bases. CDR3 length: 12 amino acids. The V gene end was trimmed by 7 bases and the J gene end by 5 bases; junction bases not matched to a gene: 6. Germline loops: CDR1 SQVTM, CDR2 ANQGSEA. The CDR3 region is CSARGGSETQYF. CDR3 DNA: TGCAGCGCCCGGGGGGGTTCGGAGACCCAGTACTTC.